Presented here are 10 T cell receptor beta chains from one specimen sequenced in a study of Ad26.COV2.S vaccination and SARS-CoV-2 variants. The treatment denotes: roughly 19 received Ad26.COV2.S at low or high dose, single or two shots; several received placebo; per-sample allocation not given. All samples were drawn on day 63, counting from the first vaccine or placebo injection. Here immunoSEQ multiplex PCR was the method, and the copy in TCRdb shows in-frame clones only, minus some. The profile covers approximately 480,000 clones, with 87% appearing a single time and around 13% taken by the ten largest. This sample comprised peripheral blood, obtained in a trial of Ad26.COV2.S vaccine versus placebo. These receptors all come from a person aged 18-65 years who received the Ad26.COV2.S COVID-19 vaccine or a placebo.

For the CDR3, the DNA is TGTGCCTGGAGCCCGGGACAGGGAAACGAGCAGTACTTC. Amino acids: CAWSPGQGNEQYF. The chain links TRBV30 to TRBJ2-7, with 9 bases lining up with TRBD1. V lost 3 bases to trimming and J lost 5 bases; unmatched junction nucleotides: 5. This CDR3 has 13 amino acids. The germline gives CDR1 GTSNPN, CDR2 SVGIG (reference sequence).

The gene calls are TRBV27 and TRBJ2-7; 7 nucleotides line up with TRBD2. Looked up from germline, CDR1 is MNHEY and CDR2 is SMNVEV (reference sequence). V gave up 5 bases and J gave up 3 bases; unmatched junction bases: 16. This CDR3 has 17 amino acids. The CDR3: CASSPILLAQDIYEQYF. CDR3 sequence (DNA): TGTGCCAGCAGTCCGATTCTACTAGCGCAAGATATCTACGAGCAGTACTTC.

The CDR3 nucleotides read TGTGCCAGCAGCGCTGCTAGCGACAACTACTACGAGCAGTACTTC. Translated: CASSAASDNYYEQYF. The chain couples TRBV7-2 to TRBJ2-7, with TRBD2 as a possible D gene (6 bases). V was shortened by 5 bases and J by 3 bases, with 17 bases between the two germline ends. The germline CDR1 and CDR2 sequences are SGHTA and FQGNSA. The CDR3 is 15 amino acids.

The rearrangement links TRBV6-6 to TRBJ2-1; 8 nucleotides agree with TRBD2. The CDR3 has 16 residues. The V gene end was trimmed by 6 bases and the J gene end by 1 base; junction bases not matched to a gene: 8. From germline, CDR1 is MNHNY and CDR2 SVGAGI (reference sequence). This chain's CDR3 is CASRDRGLGSYNEQFF. For the CDR3, the DNA is TGTGCCAGCAGAGACCGGGGACTAGGGTCCTACAATGAGCAGTTCTTC.

This clone has just one count. V gene TRBV28 combines with J gene TRBJ2-5; TRBD2 matches at 7 bases. The V segment lost 7 bases and the J segment 8 bases; nucleotides outside the gene matches: 13. The CDR3 runs 14 residues. Germline values: CDR1 MDHEN, CDR2 SYDVKM. The CDR3 coding sequence is TGTGCCAGCACCACTGATGGGCGGGGGTCTACCCAGTACTTC. It encodes CASTTDGRGSTQYF.

CDR3 residues: CSGRVANTEAFF. The DNA of the CDR3 is TGCAGCGGCAGGGTCGCGAACACTGAAGCTTTCTTT. The rearrangement links TRBV29-1 to TRBJ1-1, with D possibly TRBD1 on 5 matching bases. V lost 7 bases and J lost 1, with 10 bases in between. Looked up from germline, CDR1 is SQVTM and CDR2 is ANQGSEA. This CDR3 spans 12 amino acids. The complete variable domain, with remaining parts taken from reference TRBV29-1 and TRBJ1-1, reads SAVISQKPSRDICQRGTSLTIQCQVDSQVTMMFWYRQQPGQSLTLIATANQGSEATYESGFVIDKFPISRPNLTFSTLTVSNMSPEDSSIYLCSGRVANTEAFFGQGTRLTVV.

V and J are TRBV10-3 and TRBJ1-3, with a tentative D call TRBD1 (5 bases). The CDR3 covers 17 residues. Trimming stripped 2 bases from V and 0 bases from J, with 14 bases between. Germline assignment: CDR1 ENHRY and CDR2 SYGVKD. CDR3 bases: TGTGCCATCAGTGAGGTGCAGGGCGGAGGCTCTGGAAACACCATATATTTT. This codes for CAISEVQGGGSGNTIYF.

The chain combines TRBV2 with TRBJ2-3, with D maybe TRBD1 (6 bases). Germline-derived CDR1 and CDR2 are SNHLY and FYNNEI. The length of the CDR3 is 14 residues. V lost 1 base and J 5 bases, leaving 10 bases between the germline ends. CDR3 in DNA: TGTGCCAGCAGTGAAGGAGTAGGGGGAGATACGCAGTATTTT. The encoded protein is CASSEGVGGDTQYF. Variable domain in full (rest from reference TRBV2 and TRBJ2-3): EPEVTQTPSHQVTQMGQEVILRCVPISNHLYFYWYRQILGQKVEFLVSFYNNEISEKSEIFDDQFSVERPDGSNFTLKIRSTKLEDSAMYFCASSEGVGGDTQYFGPGTRLTVL.

This chain uses TRBV5-6 with TRBJ2-6; D assignment may be TRBD1 or TRBD2 (5 bases each). The CDR3 is 16 amino acids. V dropped 4 bases and J dropped 0 bases, with 11 bases sitting between them. The germline V gene encodes CDR1 SGHDT and CDR2 YYEEEE. CDR3 sequence: CASSVGTVSGANVLTF. DNA of the CDR3: TGTGCCAGCAGCGTTGGGACGGTCTCTGGGGCCAACGTCCTGACTTTC. Combining the CDR3 with reference TRBV5-6 and TRBJ2-6 gives the whole variable domain DAGVTQSPTHLIKTRGQQVTLRCSPKSGHDTVSWYQQALGQGPQFIFQYYEEEERQRGNFPDRFSGHQFPNYSSELNVNALLLGDSALYLCASSVGTVSGANVLTFGAGSRLTVL.

The gene calls are TRBV19 and TRBJ2-2, with D possibly TRBD1 on 6 matching bases. Trimming took off 4 bases at V and 9 bases at J, with 9 bases between the two ends. The CDR3 has 12 amino acids. Germline V gene sequence: CDR1 LNHDA, CDR2 SQIVND (reference sequence). For the CDR3, the DNA is TGTGCCAGTAGTACCCAGGGGTGGGAGCTGTTTTTT. Its protein product is CASSTQGWELFF.